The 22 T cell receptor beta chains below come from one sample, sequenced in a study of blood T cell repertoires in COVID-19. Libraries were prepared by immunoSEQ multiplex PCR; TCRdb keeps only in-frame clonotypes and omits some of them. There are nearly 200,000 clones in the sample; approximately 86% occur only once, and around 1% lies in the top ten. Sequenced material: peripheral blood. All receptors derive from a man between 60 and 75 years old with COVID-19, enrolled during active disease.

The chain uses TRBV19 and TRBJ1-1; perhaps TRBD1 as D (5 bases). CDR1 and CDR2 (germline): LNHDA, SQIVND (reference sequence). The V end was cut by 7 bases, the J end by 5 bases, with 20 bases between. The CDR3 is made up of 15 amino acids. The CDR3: CASTTWGGSGTEAFF. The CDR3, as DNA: TGTGCCAGTACCACATGGGGGGGTTCGGGGACTGAAGCTTTCTTT. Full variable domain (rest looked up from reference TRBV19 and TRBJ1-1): DGGITQSPKYLFRKEGQNVTLSCEQNLNHDAMYWYRQDPGQGLRLIYYSQIVNDFQKGDIAEGYSVSREKKESFPLTVTSAQKNPTAFYLCASTTWGGSGTEAFFGQGTRLTVV.

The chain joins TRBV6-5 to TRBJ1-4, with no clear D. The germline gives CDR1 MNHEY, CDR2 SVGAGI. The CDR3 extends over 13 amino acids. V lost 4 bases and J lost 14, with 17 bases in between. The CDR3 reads CASSSNNRNGLFF. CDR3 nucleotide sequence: TGTGCCAGCAGTTCCAACAACAGAAATGGGCTGTTTTTT.

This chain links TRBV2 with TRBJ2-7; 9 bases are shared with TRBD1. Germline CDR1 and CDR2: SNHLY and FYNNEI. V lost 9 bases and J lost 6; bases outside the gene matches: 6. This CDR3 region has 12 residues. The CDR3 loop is CARRDRVGEQYF. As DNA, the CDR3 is TGTGCCAGAAGGGACAGGGTAGGCGAGCAGTACTTC.

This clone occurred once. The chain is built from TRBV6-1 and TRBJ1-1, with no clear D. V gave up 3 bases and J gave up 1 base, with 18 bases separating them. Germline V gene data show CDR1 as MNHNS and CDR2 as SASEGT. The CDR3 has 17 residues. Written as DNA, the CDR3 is TGTGCCAGCAGTGACCGGGGTCTCTTTATGAAGAACACTGAAGCTTTCTTT. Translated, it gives CASSDRGLFMKNTEAFF.

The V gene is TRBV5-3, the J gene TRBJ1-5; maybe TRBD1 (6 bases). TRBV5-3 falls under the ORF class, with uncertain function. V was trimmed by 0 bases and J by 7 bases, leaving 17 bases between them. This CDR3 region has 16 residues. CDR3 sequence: CARSLVRGRGDQPQHF. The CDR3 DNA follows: TGTGCCAGAAGCTTGGTTCGGGGCAGGGGAGACCAGCCCCAGCATTTT.

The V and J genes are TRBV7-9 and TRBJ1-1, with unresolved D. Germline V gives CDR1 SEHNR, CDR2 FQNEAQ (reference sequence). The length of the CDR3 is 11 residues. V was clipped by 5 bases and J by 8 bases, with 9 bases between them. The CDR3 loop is CASSSYREAFF. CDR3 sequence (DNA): TGTGCCAGCAGCAGTTACAGAGAAGCTTTCTTT.

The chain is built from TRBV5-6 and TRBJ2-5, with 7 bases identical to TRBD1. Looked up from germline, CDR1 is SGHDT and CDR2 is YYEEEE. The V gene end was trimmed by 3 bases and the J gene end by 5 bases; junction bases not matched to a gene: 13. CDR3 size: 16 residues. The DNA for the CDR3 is TGTGCCAGCAGCTCCAGTAGGACAGGCTATGGCGAGACCCAGTACTTC. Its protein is CASSSSRTGYGETQYF.

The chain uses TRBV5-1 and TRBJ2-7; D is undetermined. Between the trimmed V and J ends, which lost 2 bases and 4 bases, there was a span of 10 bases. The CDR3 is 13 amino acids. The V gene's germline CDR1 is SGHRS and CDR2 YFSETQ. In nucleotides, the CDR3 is TGCGCCAGCAGCTTTGACTCGCTTTACGAGCAGTACTTC. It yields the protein CASSFDSLYEQYF. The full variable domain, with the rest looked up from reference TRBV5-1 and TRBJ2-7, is KAGVTQTPRYLIKTRGQQVTLSCSPISGHRSVSWYQQTPGQGLQFLFEYFSETQRNKGNFPGRFSGRQFSNSRSEMNVSTLELGDSALYLCASSFDSLYEQYFGPGTRLTVT.

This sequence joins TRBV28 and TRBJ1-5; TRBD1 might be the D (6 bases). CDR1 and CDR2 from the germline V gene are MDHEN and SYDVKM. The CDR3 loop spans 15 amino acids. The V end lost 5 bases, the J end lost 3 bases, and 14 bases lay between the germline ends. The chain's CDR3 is CASSTSGAPNQPQHF. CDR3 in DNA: TGTGCCAGCAGTACCTCAGGGGCGCCCAATCAGCCCCAGCATTTT.

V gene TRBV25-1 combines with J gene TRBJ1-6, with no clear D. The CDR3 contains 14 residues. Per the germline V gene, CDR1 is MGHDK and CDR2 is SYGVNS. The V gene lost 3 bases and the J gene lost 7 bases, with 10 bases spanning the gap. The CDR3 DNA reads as TGTGCCAGCAGTGATGCGGGAGGGAATTCACCCCTCCACTTT. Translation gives CASSDAGGNSPLHF.

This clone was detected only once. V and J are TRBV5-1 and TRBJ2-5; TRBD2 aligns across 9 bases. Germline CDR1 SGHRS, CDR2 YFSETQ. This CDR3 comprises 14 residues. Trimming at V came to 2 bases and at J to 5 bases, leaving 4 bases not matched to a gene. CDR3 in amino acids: CASSFGTSRETQYF. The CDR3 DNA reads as TGCGCCAGCAGCTTTGGGACTAGCCGGGAGACCCAGTACTTC.

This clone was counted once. CDR3: CASSLGNSGSGNTIYF. Here the CDR3 DNA reads TGTGCCAGCAGCCTGGGTAACAGTGGCTCTGGAAACACCATATATTTT. The rearrangement uses TRBV7-9 and TRBJ1-3; D unclear. Germline CDR1 SEHNR, CDR2 FQNEAQ (reference sequence). The CDR3 runs to 16 residues. Trimming left V 5 bases short and J 0 bases short, with 14 bases between.

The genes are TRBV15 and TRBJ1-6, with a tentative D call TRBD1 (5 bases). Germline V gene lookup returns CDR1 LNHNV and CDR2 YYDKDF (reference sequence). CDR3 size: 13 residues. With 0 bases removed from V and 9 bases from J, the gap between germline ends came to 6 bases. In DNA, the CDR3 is TGTGCCACCAGCAGAGAGGGGCCTTCACCCCTCCACTTT. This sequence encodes CATSREGPSPLHF.

CDR3 sequence: CASSQESLTGELFF. DNA of the CDR3: TGTGCCAGCAGCCAAGAATCCCTCACCGGGGAGCTGTTTTTT. V gene TRBV4-2 combines with J gene TRBJ2-2; unclear D gene. There are 14 residues in the CDR3. V shed 0 bases and J shed 4 bases, with 6 bases lying between them. Looked up from germline, CDR1 is LGHNA and CDR2 is YNFKEQ.

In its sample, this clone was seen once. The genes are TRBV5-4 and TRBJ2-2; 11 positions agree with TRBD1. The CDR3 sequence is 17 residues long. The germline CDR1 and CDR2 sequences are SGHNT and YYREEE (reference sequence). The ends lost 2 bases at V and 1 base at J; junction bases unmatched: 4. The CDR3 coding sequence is TGTGCCAGCAGCTTAGGACAGGGGGCGAGGAACACCGGGGAGCTGTTTTTT. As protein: CASSLGQGARNTGELFF.

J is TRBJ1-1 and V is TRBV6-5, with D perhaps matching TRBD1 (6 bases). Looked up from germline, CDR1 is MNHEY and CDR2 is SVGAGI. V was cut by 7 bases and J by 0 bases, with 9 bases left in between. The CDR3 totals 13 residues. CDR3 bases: TGTGCCAGCATGGGGGCCATGAACACTGAAGCTTTCTTT. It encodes CASMGAMNTEAFF.

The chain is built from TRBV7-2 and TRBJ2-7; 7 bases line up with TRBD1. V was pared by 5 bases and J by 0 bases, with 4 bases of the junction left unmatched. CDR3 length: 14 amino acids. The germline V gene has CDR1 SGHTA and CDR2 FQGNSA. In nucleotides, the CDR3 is TGTGCCAGCAGCCCACAGGGGAGCTCCTACGAGCAGTACTTC. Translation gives CASSPQGSSYEQYF.

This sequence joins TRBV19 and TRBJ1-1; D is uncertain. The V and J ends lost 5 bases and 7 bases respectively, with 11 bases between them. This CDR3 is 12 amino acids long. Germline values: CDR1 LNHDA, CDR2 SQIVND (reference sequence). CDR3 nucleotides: TGTGCCAGTAGTTTGGAGGGAAGTGAAGCTTTCTTT. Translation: CASSLEGSEAFF.

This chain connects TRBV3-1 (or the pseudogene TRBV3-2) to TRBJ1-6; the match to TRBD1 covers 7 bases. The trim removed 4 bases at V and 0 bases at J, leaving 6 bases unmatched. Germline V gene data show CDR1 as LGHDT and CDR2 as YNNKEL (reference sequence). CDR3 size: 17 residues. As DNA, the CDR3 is TGTGCCAGCAGCCCTGGGGCAGGGGGCTCCTATAATTCACCCCTCCACTTT. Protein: CASSPGAGGSYNSPLHF.

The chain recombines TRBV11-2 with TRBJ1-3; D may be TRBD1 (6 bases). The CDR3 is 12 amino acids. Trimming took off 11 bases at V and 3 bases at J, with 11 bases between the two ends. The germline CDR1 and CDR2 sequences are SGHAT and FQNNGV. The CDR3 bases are TGTGCCGGGAGGGGGAATGGAAACACCATATATTTT. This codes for CAGRGNGNTIYF.

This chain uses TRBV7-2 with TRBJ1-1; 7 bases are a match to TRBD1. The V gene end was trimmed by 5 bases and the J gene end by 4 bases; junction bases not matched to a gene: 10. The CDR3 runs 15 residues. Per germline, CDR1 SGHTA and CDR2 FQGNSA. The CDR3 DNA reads TGTGCCAGCAGCCCAAGACAGGGAAGAGGCACTGAAGCTTTCTTT. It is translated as CASSPRQGRGTEAFF.

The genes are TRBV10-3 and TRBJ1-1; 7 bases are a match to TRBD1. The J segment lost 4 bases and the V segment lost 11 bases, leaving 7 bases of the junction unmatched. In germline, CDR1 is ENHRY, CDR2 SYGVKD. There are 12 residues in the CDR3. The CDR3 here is CAAQGIGTEAFF. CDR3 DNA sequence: TGTGCCGCACAGGGGATAGGCACTGAAGCTTTCTTT.